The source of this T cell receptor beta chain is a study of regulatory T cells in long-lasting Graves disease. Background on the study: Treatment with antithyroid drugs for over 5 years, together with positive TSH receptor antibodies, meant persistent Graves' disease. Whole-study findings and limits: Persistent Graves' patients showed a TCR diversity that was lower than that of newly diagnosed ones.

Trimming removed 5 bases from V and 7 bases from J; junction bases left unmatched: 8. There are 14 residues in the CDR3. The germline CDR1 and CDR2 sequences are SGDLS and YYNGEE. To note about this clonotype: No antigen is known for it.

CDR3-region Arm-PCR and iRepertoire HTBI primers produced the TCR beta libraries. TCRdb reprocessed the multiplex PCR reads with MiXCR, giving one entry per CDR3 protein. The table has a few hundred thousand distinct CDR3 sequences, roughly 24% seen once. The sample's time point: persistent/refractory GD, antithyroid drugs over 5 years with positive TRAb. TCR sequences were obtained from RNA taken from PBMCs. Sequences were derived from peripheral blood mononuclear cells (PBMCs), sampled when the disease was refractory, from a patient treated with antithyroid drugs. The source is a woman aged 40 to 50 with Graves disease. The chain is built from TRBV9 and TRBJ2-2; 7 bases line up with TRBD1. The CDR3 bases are TGTGCCAGCAGTCTCCCAGGGGGTATCGGGGAGCTGTTTTTT. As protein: CASSLPGGIGELFF.